This entry features one T cell receptor (beta chain) sequence. Antigen unknown. The sample is drawn from a study of brain T cells in children with intractable seizures. General study findings and limits: HCMV serostatus was not known, and viral specificity came from CDR3 similarity only. Absence of clones before surgery may stem from lower sequencing depth.

Time point specified: blood from clinic visit 5 months post-surgery; TSC patient then seizure free. Before surgery, patients took at least one anti-epileptic drug. Data came from immunoSEQ multiplex PCR; TCRdb stores just in-frame clones and leaves some out. The sample lists 340,000 or so clones; 93% were seen once. The CDR3 covers 17 residues. In germline, CDR1 is KGHSH, CDR2 LQKENI. J gave up 7 bases and V 4 bases, and 18 bases lay outside the gene matches. This chain uses TRBV18 with TRBJ1-1; TRBD1 aligns across 7 bases. The sequencing here drew on peripheral blood, taken more than 4 months after surgery. This TCR came from a boy under two years old with tuberous sclerosis and intractable seizures. This CDR3 reads CASSLSSARQGVIEAFF. The CDR3 DNA follows: TGTGCCAGCTCACTTTCATCGGCCCGACAGGGAGTAATTGAAGCTTTCTTT.